Following are 2 T cell receptor beta chains from one sample sequenced in a study of identifying expanded T cells in peripheral blood. The table came from immunoSEQ multiplex PCR; TCRdb's copy has only in-frame clones and leaves some out. The sample contains 65,000 to 95,000 clones, around nine tenths of which appear only once. The sequenced material came from blood. These receptor sequences come from a person aged 18 to 75 in good health.

V gene TRBV30 combines with J gene TRBJ1-2; possibly TRBD1 for D (6 bases). The CDR3 is 14 amino acids. The germline V gene has CDR1 GTSNPN and CDR2 SVGIG (reference sequence). V was pared by 3 bases and J by 1 base, with 12 bases between. CDR3 sequence: CAWRKQQGNYGYTF. In nucleotides, the CDR3 is TGTGCCTGGAGGAAACAACAGGGTAACTATGGCTACACCTTC.

This clone occurred once. This rearrangement joins TRBV4-3 to TRBJ2-7; tentative D call: TRBD1 (5 bases). The germline V gene encodes CDR1 LGHNA and CDR2 YSLEER. The V gene lost 1 base and the J gene lost 6 bases, with 10 bases spanning the gap. CDR3 length: 13 amino acids. Written as DNA, the CDR3 is TGCGCCAGCAGCCAAGGTTCAGGGCGCGAGCAGTACTTC. The encoded protein is CASSQGSGREQYF.